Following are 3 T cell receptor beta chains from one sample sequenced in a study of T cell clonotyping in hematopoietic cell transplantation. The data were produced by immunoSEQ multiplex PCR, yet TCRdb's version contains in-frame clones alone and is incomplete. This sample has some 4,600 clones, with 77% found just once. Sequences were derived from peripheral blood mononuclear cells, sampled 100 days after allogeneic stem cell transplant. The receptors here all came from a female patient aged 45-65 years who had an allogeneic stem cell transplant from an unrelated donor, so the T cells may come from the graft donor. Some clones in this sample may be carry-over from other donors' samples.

The CDR3 loop is CASSARGTEAFF. In nucleotides, the CDR3 is TGTGCCAGCAGCGCGAGGGGGACTGAAGCTTTCTTT. The rearrangement joins TRBV9 to TRBJ1-1, with D perhaps TRBD1 (6 bases). V lost 3 bases and J lost 5, with 8 bases in between. In germline, CDR1 is SGDLS, CDR2 YYNGEE. This CDR3 spans 12 amino acids.

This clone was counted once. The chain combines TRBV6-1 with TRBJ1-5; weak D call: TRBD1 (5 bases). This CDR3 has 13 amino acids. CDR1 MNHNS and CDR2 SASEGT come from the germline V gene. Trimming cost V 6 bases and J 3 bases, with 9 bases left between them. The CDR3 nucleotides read TGTGCCAGCAGCGACAGTGTCAATCAGCCCCAGCATTTT. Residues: CASSDSVNQPQHF.

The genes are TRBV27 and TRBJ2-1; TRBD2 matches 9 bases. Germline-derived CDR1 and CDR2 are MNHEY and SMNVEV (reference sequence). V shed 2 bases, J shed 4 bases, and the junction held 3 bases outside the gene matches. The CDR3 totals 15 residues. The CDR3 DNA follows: TGTGCCAGCAGTTTACTAGCGGGGTCTTACAATGAGCAGTTCTTC. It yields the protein CASSLLAGSYNEQFF.